The clone carrying this T cell receptor (beta chain) was seen many times. RNA transcripts were the template for amplifying TCR beta CDR3 regions. When the TCR CDR3 underwent first-round RT-PCR, the HTBI primer set was used. Using its own MiXCR run on the multiplex PCR reads, TCRdb lists one record per CDR3 protein. The table lists about 360,000 distinct CDR3 sequences, about 18% of them singletons. These data originate in a study of T cells in Graves' hyperthyroidism and ophthalmopathy. From 10 ml of fresh peripheral blood, PBMCs were isolated. This CDR3 has 15 residues. Trimming cost V 1 base and J 0 bases, with 9 bases left between them. Germline V gene sequence: CDR1 MNHEY, CDR2 SVGAGI.

The sequence was collected from a woman aged 18-29 years with Graves' hyperthyroidism. V gene TRBV6-5 combines with J gene TRBJ2-5, with D perhaps TRBD1 (5 bases). Sequencing was carried out using blood. This CDR3 reads CASSYWGRDQETQYF. CDR3 bases: TGTGCCAGCAGTTACTGGGGCAGGGACCAAGAGACCCAGTACTTC.